This paragraph covers one T cell receptor (beta chain) sequence. What it binds is unknown. This record belongs to a study of cytomegalovirus exposure and HLA in healthy donors. Turning to the study itself: Among roughly 190 million T cells, an earlier analysis found roughly 100 million unique TCR beta sequences. Study-wide findings and caveats: Rare sequences made up most TCRs, while some public TCRs were found in many donors. In a later analysis, across HLA loci, associated TCR counts were highest for DRB1, lowest for HLA-C.

Germline values: CDR1 LGHNA, CDR2 YNFKEQ. Trimming took off 2 bases at V and 2 bases at J, with 9 bases between the two ends. This CDR3 comprises 14 residues. It was with 60 Vbeta and 13 Jbeta primers that the PCR ran. Sequencing used immunoSEQ multiplex PCR; TCRdb keeps in-frame clones, though not all of them. The sample yields 200,000 or so clones, about 86% seen once. The TCR comes from a woman between 18 and 29 years old in good health and CMV-seropositive. The chain is built from TRBV4-2 and TRBJ1-2; D unclear. The material sequenced was PBMCs. CDR3 in amino acids: CASSQSRANYGYTF. DNA of the CDR3: TGTGCCAGCAGCCAATCCCGAGCAAACTATGGCTACACCTTC.